A selection of T cell receptor beta chains follows, all from one sample in a study of blood T cell repertoires in COVID-19. Assay: immunoSEQ multiplex PCR; the TCRdb copy retains only in-frame clones and omits some. The sample has over 200,000 clones, nearly 90% seen once. What was sequenced was PBMCs or T cells enriched from blood (not recorded which). The receptors stem from a man between 25 and 39 years old who had recovered from COVID-19. Each CDR3 is given with its conserved first and last residue. D genes are given only for firm matches. Only some rows state a clone size, as once, few, many or a class for expanded clones.

clone_size d_call j_call v_call cdr3_aa cdr3_nt
. . TRBJ2-7 TRBV11-3 CASSLTGMTEQYF TGTGCCAGCAGCTTAACAGGGATGACCGAGCAGTACTTC
. . TRBJ1-2 TRBV25-1 CASSVSETGGYTF TGTGCCAGCAGTGTCTCCGAAACGGGTGGCTACACCTTC
. TRBD2 TRBJ2-7 TRBV2 CASLGLAGFSEQYF TGTGCCAGCCTGGGGCTAGCGGGATTCAGCGAGCAGTACTTC
. . TRBJ1-5 TRBV7-2 CASSLGTVIGQPQHF TGTGCCAGCAGCTTAGGGACAGTCATAGGGCAGCCCCAGCATTTT
. . TRBJ1-1 TRBV5-1 CASSLVGESGEAFF TGCGCCAGCAGCTTGGTAGGGGAATCTGGGGAAGCTTTCTTT
. . TRBJ1-2 TRBV5-6 CASSLERGIYGYTF TGTGCCAGCAGCTTGGAGCGGGGGATCTATGGCTACACCTTC
. . TRBJ1-1 TRBV5-1 CASSLQGQGTEAFF TGCGCCAGCAGCTTGCAAGGACAAGGCACTGAAGCTTTCTTT
few TRBD1 TRBJ1-1 TRBV30 CAWNGFRGRAAFF TGTGCCTGGAACGGTTTCAGGGGGCGAGCAGCTTTCTTT
. TRBD1 TRBJ2-5 TRBV5-5 CASSLTGERWETQYF TGTGCCAGCAGCTTGACAGGGGAAAGGTGGGAGACCCAGTACTTC
. TRBD1 TRBJ2-7 TRBV7-2 CASSLVGQGASEQYF TGTGCCAGCAGCTTAGTGGGACAGGGGGCTTCCGAGCAGTACTTC
. . TRBJ1-4 TRBV30 CAWRQPTNEKLFF TGTGCCTGGAGACAACCAACTAATGAAAAACTGTTTTTT
. TRBD1 TRBJ1-6 TRBV5-6 CASSQGQVENSPLHF TGTGCCAGCAGCCAGGGACAGGTTGAAAATTCACCCCTCCACTTT
. TRBD2 TRBJ2-7 TRBV10-3 CAISAGLAGGPNEQYF TGTGCCATCAGTGCAGGACTAGCGGGGGGCCCAAACGAGCAGTACTTC
few TRBD1 TRBJ2-6 TRBV19 CASSNPGDRGTGANVLTF TGTGCCAGTAGTAATCCTGGGGACAGGGGTACTGGGGCCAACGTCCTGACTTTC
. TRBD1 TRBJ2-2 TRBV29-1 CSRQGSTGELFF TGCAGCCGACAGGGATCCACCGGGGAGCTGTTTTTT
once . TRBJ1-6 TRBV7-2 CASSPQRRHDSPLHF TGTGCCAGCAGCCCCCAGAGGCGCCATGATTCACCCCTCCACTTT
. . TRBJ1-2 TRBV2 CASSEVGSNYGYTF TGTGCCAGCAGTGAAGTGGGCAGTAACTATGGCTACACCTTC
. . TRBJ2-2 TRBV4-3 CASSQQPPRAANTGELFF TGCGCCAGCAGCCAACAACCCCCGAGGGCAGCGAACACCGGGGAGCTGTTTTTT
. TRBD1 TRBJ2-3 TRBV23-1 CASNPGGDYTDTQYF TGCGCCAGCAACCCAGGGGGCGACTACACAGATACGCAGTATTTT
. TRBD2 TRBJ2-1 TRBV3-1/TRBV3-2 CASSQRIGLASGNEQFF TGTGCCAGCAGCCAGAGAATCGGACTAGCGTCGGGAAATGAGCAGTTCTTC